One sample yielded the 14 T cell receptor beta chains listed below, sequenced in a study of shared clonotypes between healthy human individuals (TCRdb year 2020). The method was the immunoSEQ multiplex PCR assay. TCRdb obtained this table from immuneACCESS and retained in-frame rearrangements with V and J assigned. These tables miss some clones; where compared with another copy, unresolved V genes account for less than half of the shortfall, and the remainder is unexplained. The sample includes some 2,000,000 clones, with 95% observed a single time. The biggest ten clones account for 0.1% to 0.15% of the sample. Input material: naive CD4+ T cells sorted from blood. This specimen's cell subset or site label, interpreted: CD45RA+ positively selected. These TCRs come from a man between 18 and 29 years old in good health.

The rearrangement links TRBV2 to TRBJ1-6; 9 bases agree with TRBD1. V shed 5 bases and J 9 bases; nucleotides not matched to a gene: 8. Germline CDR1 is SNHLY and CDR2 is FYNNEI. CDR3 length: 15 residues. The CDR3 loop reads CASSLTGGSGSPLHF. The DNA for the CDR3 is TGTGCCAGCAGTTTGACAGGGGGATCGGGTTCACCCCTCCACTTT. The variable domain in full, with the rest retrieved from reference TRBV2 and TRBJ1-6, is EPEVTQTPSHQVTQMGQEVILRCVPISNHLYFYWYRQILGQKVEFLVSFYNNEISEKSEIFDDQFSVERPDGSNFTLKIRSTKLEDSAMYFCASSLTGGSGSPLHFGNGTRLTVT.

The V gene is TRBV7-2, the J gene TRBJ2-7; tentative D call: TRBD1 (7 bases). The V gene lost 5 bases and the J gene lost 3 bases, with 14 bases spanning the gap. The CDR3 sequence is 14 residues long. The germline CDR1 and CDR2 sequences are SGHTA and FQGNSA. CDR3 in DNA: TGTGCCAGCAGCCAGGGGGGAGCCCACTACGAGCAGTACTTC. Protein: CASSQGGAHYEQYF.

This clone was detected once. This rearrangement joins TRBV6-6 to TRBJ2-3, with a possible D match to TRBD1 (6 bases). Trimming left V 5 bases short and J 0 bases short, with 15 bases between. This CDR3 has 16 amino acids. Per germline, CDR1 MNHNY and CDR2 SVGAGI (reference sequence). As DNA, the CDR3 is TGTGCCAGCAGTGGCCCCGGACAGATTAGCACAGATACGCAGTATTTT. Translation gives CASSGPGQISTDTQYF.

The chain recombines TRBV7-2 with TRBJ2-5, with 11 nucleotides matching TRBD2. V lost 5 bases, J lost 0 bases, and 11 bases stayed unmatched. The germline V gene encodes CDR1 SGHTA and CDR2 FQGNSA. The CDR3 covers 18 residues. The CDR3 region has the DNA TGTGCCAGCAGCCCCCAACCGGGACTAGCGGCGTACCAAGAGACCCAGTACTTC. As protein: CASSPQPGLAAYQETQYF.

The V gene is TRBV28, the J gene TRBJ1-2, with D unresolved. CDR3 length equals 14 residues. Germline V gene sequence: CDR1 MDHEN, CDR2 SYDVKM. V gave up 7 bases and J gave up 1 base, with 13 bases separating them. This CDR3 reads CASTENPNNYGYTF. The DNA of the CDR3 is TGTGCCAGCACGGAGAATCCGAATAACTATGGCTACACCTTC.

The CDR3 coding sequence is TGTGCCAGCAGCTTTTACAGACTAGCGGGAGACGATGAGCAGTTCTTC. Protein sequence: CASSFYRLAGDDEQFF. This chain joins TRBV7-8 and TRBJ2-1, with 12 bases identical to TRBD2. Germline V CDR1 and CDR2: SGHVS, FQNEAQ. The CDR3 runs to 16 residues. The V segment lost 3 bases and the J segment 8 bases; nucleotides outside the gene matches: 8.

The chain has TRBV27 and TRBJ1-1; possibly TRBD1 for D (6 bases). From germline, CDR1 is MNHEY and CDR2 SMNVEV (reference sequence). Trimming pared 6 bases from V and 0 bases from J, leaving 17 bases between. The CDR3 length is 16 residues. CDR3 amino acids: CASRQGMASMNTEAFF. DNA for the CDR3: TGTGCCAGCAGACAGGGAATGGCCTCCATGAACACTGAAGCTTTCTTT.

The chain employs TRBV6-5 and TRBJ2-5; 9 bases line up with TRBD2. J lost 6 bases, V lost 4 bases, and 9 bases had no gene match. CDR3 length: 15 amino acids. The germline gives CDR1 MNHEY, CDR2 SVGAGI. CDR3 in DNA: TGTGCCAGCAGTTGGGCTTCTAGCGGGGTACAGACCCAGTACTTC. Its translation is CASSWASSGVQTQYF.

In this sample, this clone turned up many times. The chain is built from TRBV23-1 and TRBJ1-5; D is uncertain. TRBV23-1 is marked as an open reading frame, function uncertain. The V end lost 7 bases, the J end lost 6 bases, and 4 bases lay between the germline ends. The CDR3 contains 10 residues. The CDR3 sequence: CASMGQPQHF. The CDR3 nucleotides are TGCGCCAGCATGGGTCAGCCCCAGCATTTT.

This clone turned up a few times. This chain uses TRBV18 with TRBJ1-2, with a possible D match to TRBD1 (6 bases). The germline CDR1 and CDR2 sequences are KGHSH and LQKENI. The CDR3 has 14 residues. V gave up 5 bases and J gave up 6 bases, with 16 bases separating them. The DNA of the CDR3 is TGTGCCAGCTCAACCCCCACAGGGTCTGATGGCTACACCTTC. As protein: CASSTPTGSDGYTF.

This clone was seen a handful of times. The identical CDR3 is also encoded by other nucleotide sequences in the sample. The CDR3: CASTSSGANVLTF. Written as DNA, the CDR3 is TGTGCCAGCACTAGCTCTGGGGCCAACGTCCTGACTTTC. The chain combines TRBV2 with TRBJ2-6; D gene uncertain. CDR1 and CDR2 (germline): SNHLY, FYNNEI. Trimming cost V 7 bases and J 0 bases, with 4 bases left between them. CDR3 length equals 13 residues.

The chain links TRBV7-9 to TRBJ2-5, with D possibly being TRBD2 (6 bases). The CDR3 length is 17 residues. The germline V and J ends were trimmed by 1 base and 4 bases, with 19 bases remaining between them. The germline gives CDR1 SEHNR, CDR2 FQNEAQ (reference sequence). In nucleotides, the CDR3 is TGTGCCAGCAGCTTAGATACACTAGCATCGAGCGGAGAGACCCAGTACTTC. It encodes CASSLDTLASSGETQYF.

This sequence joins TRBV25-1 and TRBJ2-7; the D call may be TRBD1 or TRBD2 (5 bases each). This CDR3 region has 15 residues. Germline V CDR1 and CDR2: MGHDK, SYGVNS. V gave up 4 bases and J gave up 4 bases, with 17 bases separating them. As DNA, the CDR3 is TGTGCCAGCAGTGCAGCTCCAGGGAGCAGTTACGAGCAGTACTTC. It codes for CASSAAPGSSYEQYF.

The genes are TRBV7-8 and TRBJ2-1, with 8 bases lining up with TRBD2. Germline values: CDR1 SGHVS, CDR2 FQNEAQ. The CDR3 has 16 amino acids. The V gene end was trimmed by 1 base and the J gene end by 4 bases; junction bases not matched to a gene: 6. The CDR3 nucleotides are TGTGCCAGCAGCTTAGAACTAGCGGTAACATACAATGAGCAGTTCTTC. This translates into CASSLELAVTYNEQFF.